Here is one T cell receptor beta chain with its context. Its antigen has not been determined. Sequencing was carried out with an Illumina HiSeq 2000. TCR beta cDNA libraries were prepared using 5'RACE template switching, which introduced a universal primer site and unique molecular identifiers. cDNA synthesis was primed from the TCR beta constant segment, followed by two successive PCR amplification steps. The original pipeline was this. MIGEC was used to demultiplex reads and group the reads by UMI, and MiTCR was used to assemble and quantify clonotypes. To exclude erroneous sequences, only TCR cDNA sequences supported by at least two reads were retained. The tcR package was used for downstream repertoire analysis, and clonotypes were matched between fractions using CDR3 nucleotide sequence together with V segment. VDJmatch was used to annotate antigen specificity against VDJdb, with one amino acid substitution in CDR3 permitted. Each CDR3 protein sequence appears as one entry after TCRdb reprocessed the reads, and no DNA is included. TCRdb, rather than the study authors, made the V and J calls. Per the sample table, the count is about 410,000 distinct CDR3 sequences. The ten largest make up around a tenth of the sample.

This specimen belongs to a study of T cells expressing NK-cell markers (dated by TCRdb to about 2020). Broadly, across the study: Roughly 8 donors provided sorted CD3+CD56+NKG2C+, CD3+CD56+NKG2C- and CD3+CD56-NKG2C+ T-cell subsets, whose TCR beta-chain repertoires were profiled. Sequencing of the libraries produced 2 x 150 bp reads on Illumina HiSeq 2000/2500, MiSeq or NextSeq. Among the eight sequenced donors, only one was HCMV-seronegative, while the other seven were HCMV-seropositive. The study sequenced eight donors, all healthy volunteers chosen at random: three men and five women.

What the work shows at the level of the full study, not this receptor alone: Those dominant clonotypes were again the most abundant among CD3+CD56-NKG2C+ cells in four donors, at roughly 25-60.1%. It remained unclear whether the expanded NKG2C-expressing T cell clones were specific for HCMV antigens. In several donors, the dominant CD3+CD56+NKG2C+ clonotypes were found to rank among the top 10 CD8+ clonotypes and to make up roughly 1.0-7.5% of CD8+ T cells.

A commercial ELISA kit detecting HCMV-specific IgG in serum was used to determine HCMV serostatus. Peripheral blood mononuclear cells were isolated from blood by Ficoll density gradient centrifugation. The CDR3 has 15 amino acids, counting the end cysteine and phenylalanine. No DNA is given. Via the germline V gene (reference sequence), CDR1 is LGHDT and CDR2 YNNKEL. The sequencing input was blood T cells: a sorted CD56 or NKG2C T cell subset, CD4+ or CD8+ T cells, or bulk PBMC T cells (not recorded which). The chain is assembled from TRBV3-1 and TRBJ2-2; as DNA is missing, the TRBD2 call by TCRdb cannot be tested. The sequence derives from a woman aged 45 to 65 in good health. Donor details come from another sample of the same person, matched by shared clones. The CDR3 here reads CASSLGLASLGELFF.